This TCR beta chain was recovered during a study of T cells in Graves' hyperthyroidism and ophthalmopathy. Study-wide background: Peripheral blood was acquired at first diagnosis, ahead of any therapy whatsoever.

Absence of ophthalmopathy progression within 18 months defined stable Graves' hyperthyroidism. Those with hyperthyroidism were 18 to 65 years old, newly diagnosed, and ill for under 2 months. In the case of this clonotype: Its antigen is not identified.

The CDR3 is 16 amino acids. CDR1 LNHDA and CDR2 SQIVND come from the germline V gene (reference sequence). V lost 5 bases, J lost 0 bases, and 17 bases lay in between. The study, taken as a whole, reports: Blood also held most thyroid clonotypes expanded beyond 0.001.

Amplified TCR beta CDR3 regions derived from RNA transcripts. The study used the HTBI primer set for a first-round RT-PCR of the TCR CDR3. TCRdb re-called the multiplex PCR reads with MiXCR, one entry per CDR3 protein. Of 350,000 to 400,000 distinct CDR3 sequences detected, about 16% appear once; the ten largest clones hold around a third. Sequenced: blood. V and J are TRBV19 and TRBJ2-7, with TRBD2 as a possible D gene (6 bases). The sequence was collected from a woman in her twenties or thirties with Graves' hyperthyroidism. The CDR3 DNA reads as TGTGCCAGTAGTTACCGTCTAGCGTCTAGCTCCTACGAGCAGTACTTC. It specifies CASSYRLASSSYEQYF.